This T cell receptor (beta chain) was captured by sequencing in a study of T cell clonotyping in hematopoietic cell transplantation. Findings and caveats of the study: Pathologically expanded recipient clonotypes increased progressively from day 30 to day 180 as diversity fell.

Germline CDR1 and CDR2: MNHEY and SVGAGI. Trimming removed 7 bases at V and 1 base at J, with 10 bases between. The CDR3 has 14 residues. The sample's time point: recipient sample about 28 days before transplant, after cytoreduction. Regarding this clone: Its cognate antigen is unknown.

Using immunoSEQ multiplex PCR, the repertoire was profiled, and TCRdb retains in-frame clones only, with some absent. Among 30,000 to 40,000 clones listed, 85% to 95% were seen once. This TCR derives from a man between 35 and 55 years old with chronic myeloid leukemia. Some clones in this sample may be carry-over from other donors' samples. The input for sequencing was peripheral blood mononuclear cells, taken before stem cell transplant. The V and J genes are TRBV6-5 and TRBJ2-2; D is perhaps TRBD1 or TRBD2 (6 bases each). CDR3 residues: CASTRGLNTGELFF. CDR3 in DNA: TGTGCCAGCACCCGGGGGCTGAACACCGGGGAGCTGTTTTTT.